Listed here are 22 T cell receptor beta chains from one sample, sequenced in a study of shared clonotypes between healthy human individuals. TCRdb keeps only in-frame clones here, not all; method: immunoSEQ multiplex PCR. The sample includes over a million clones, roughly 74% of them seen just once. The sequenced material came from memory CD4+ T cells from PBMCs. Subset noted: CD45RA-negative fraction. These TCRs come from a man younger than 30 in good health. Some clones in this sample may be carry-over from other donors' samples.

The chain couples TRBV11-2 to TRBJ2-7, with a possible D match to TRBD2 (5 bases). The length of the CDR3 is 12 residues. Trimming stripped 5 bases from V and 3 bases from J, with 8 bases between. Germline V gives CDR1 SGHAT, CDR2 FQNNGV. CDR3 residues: CASSDAGYEQYF. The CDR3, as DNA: TGTGCCAGCAGCGACGCGGGCTACGAGCAGTACTTC.

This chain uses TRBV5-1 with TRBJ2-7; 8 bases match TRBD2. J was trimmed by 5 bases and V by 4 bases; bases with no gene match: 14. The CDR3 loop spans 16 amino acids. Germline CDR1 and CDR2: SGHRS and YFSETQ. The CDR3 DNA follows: TGCGCCAGCAGCACCCTTGAGGCTAGCGGGCCCAACGAGCAGTACTTC. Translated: CASSTLEASGPNEQYF.

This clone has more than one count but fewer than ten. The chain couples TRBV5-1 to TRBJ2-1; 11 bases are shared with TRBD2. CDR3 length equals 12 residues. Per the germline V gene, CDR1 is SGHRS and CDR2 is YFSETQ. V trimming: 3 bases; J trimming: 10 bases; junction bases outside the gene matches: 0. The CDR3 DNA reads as TGCGCCAGCAGCTCTAGCGGGAGGGAGCAGTTCTTC. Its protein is CASSSSGREQFF.

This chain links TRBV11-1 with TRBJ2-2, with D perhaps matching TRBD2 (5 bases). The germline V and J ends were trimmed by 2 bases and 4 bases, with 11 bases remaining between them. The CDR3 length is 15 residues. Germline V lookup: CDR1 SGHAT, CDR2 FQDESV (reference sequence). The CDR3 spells CASSLMGAVTGELFF. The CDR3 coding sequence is TGTGCCAGCAGCTTAATGGGAGCCGTCACCGGGGAGCTGTTTTTT.

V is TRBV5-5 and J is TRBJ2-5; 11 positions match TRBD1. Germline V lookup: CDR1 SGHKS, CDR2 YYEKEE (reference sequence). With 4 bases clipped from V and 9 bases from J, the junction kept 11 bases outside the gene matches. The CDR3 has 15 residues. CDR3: CASSLPGTGGLAQYF. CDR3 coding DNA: TGTGCCAGCAGCCTGCCGGGGACAGGGGGTTTAGCCCAGTACTTC. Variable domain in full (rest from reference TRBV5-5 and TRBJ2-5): DAGVTQSPTHLIKTRGQQVTLRCSPISGHKSVSWYQQVLGQGPQFIFQYYEKEERGRGNFPDRFSARQFPNYSSELNVNALLLGDSALYLCASSLPGTGGLAQYFGPGTRLLVL.

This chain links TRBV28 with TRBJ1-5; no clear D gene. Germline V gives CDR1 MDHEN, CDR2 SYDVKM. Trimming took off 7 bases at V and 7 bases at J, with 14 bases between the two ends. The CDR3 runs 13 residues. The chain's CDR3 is CASTHDPFQPQHF. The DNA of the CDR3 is TGTGCCAGCACCCATGACCCTTTCCAGCCCCAGCATTTT.

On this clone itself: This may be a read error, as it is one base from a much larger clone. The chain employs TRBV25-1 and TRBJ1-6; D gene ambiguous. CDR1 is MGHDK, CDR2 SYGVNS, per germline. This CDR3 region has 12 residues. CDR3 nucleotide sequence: TGTGCCAGCAGTGTCGGGATTGGACCCCCCCACTTT. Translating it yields CASSVGIGPPHF.

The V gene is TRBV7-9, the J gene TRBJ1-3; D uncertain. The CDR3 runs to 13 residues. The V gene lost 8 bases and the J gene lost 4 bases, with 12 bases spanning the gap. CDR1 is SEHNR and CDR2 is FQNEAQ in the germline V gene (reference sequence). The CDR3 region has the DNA TGTGCCAGCTTATCGGGGTACGGAAACACCATATATTTT. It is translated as CASLSGYGNTIYF.

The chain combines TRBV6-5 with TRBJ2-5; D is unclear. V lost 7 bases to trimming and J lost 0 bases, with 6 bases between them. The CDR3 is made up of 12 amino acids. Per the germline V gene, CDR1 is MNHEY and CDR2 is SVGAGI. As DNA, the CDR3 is TGTGCCAGCACTGGGGACCAAGAGACCCAGTACTTC. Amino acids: CASTGDQETQYF.

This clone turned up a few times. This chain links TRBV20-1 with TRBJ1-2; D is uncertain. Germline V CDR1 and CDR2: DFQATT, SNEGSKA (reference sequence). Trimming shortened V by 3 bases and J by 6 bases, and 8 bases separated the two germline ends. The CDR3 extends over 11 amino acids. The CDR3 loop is CSARGIDGYTF. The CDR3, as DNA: TGCAGTGCTAGGGGTATCGATGGCTACACCTTC.

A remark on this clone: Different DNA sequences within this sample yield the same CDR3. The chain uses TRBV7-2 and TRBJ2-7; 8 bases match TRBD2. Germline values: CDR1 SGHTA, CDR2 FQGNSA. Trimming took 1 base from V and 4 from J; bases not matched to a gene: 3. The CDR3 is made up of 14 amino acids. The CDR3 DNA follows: TGTGCCAGCAGCTTAGGGAGCGGGAGATACGAGCAGTACTTC. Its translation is CASSLGSGRYEQYF.

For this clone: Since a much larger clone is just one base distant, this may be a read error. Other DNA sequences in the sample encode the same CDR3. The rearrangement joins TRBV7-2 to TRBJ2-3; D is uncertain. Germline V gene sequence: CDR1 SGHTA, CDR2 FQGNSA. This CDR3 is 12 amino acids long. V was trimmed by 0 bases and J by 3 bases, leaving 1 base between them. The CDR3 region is CASSLATDTQYF. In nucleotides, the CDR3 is TGTGCCAGCAGCTTAGCGACAGATACGCAGTATTTT.

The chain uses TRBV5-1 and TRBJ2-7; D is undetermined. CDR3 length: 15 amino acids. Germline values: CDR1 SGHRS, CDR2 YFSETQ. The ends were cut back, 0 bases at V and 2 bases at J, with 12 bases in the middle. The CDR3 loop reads CASSLDPGQTYEQYF. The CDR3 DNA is TGCGCCAGCAGCTTGGACCCCGGTCAGACCTACGAGCAGTACTTC.

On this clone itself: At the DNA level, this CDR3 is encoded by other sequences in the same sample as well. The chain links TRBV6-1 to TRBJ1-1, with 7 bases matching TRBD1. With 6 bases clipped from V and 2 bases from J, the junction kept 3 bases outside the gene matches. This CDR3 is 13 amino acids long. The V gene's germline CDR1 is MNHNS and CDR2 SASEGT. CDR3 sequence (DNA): TGTGCCAGCAGGACAGGGTTAAACACTGAAGCTTTCTTT. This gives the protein CASRTGLNTEAFF.

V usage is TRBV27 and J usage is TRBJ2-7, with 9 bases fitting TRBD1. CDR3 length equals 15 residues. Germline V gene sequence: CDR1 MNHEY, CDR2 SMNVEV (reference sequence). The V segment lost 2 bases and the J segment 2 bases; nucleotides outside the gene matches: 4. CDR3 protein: CASSLAGQGPYEQYF. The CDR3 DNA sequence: TGTGCCAGCAGTTTAGCGGGACAGGGCCCCTACGAGCAGTACTTC.

CDR3 bases: TGTGCCAGCTCACCACCGGACAAAAGCGACGGGGAGCTGTTTTTT. As protein: CASSPPDKSDGELFF. The chain combines TRBV18 with TRBJ2-2, with a weak D call TRBD1 (5 bases). Germline CDR1 and CDR2: KGHSH and LQKENI. V lost 0 bases and J 7 bases, leaving 12 bases between the germline ends. This CDR3 contains 15 residues. The variable domain in full, with the rest retrieved from reference TRBV18 and TRBJ2-2, is NAGVMQNPRHLVRRRGQEARLRCSPMKGHSHVYWYRQLPEEGLKFMVYLQKENIIDESGMPKERFSAEFPKEGPSILRIQQVVRGDSAAYFCASSPPDKSDGELFFGEGSRLTVL.

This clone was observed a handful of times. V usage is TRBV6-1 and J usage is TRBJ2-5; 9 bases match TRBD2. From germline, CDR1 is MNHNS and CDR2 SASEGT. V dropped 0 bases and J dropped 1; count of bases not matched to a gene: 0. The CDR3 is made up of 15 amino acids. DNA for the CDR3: TGTGCCAGCAGTGAAGCTAGCGGGAGCCAAGAGACCCAGTACTTC. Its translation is CASSEASGSQETQYF.

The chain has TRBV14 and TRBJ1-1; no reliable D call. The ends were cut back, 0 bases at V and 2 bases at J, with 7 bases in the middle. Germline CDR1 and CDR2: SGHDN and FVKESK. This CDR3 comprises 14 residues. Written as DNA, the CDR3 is TGTGCCAGCAGCCAAGATATGGTCAACACTGAAGCTTTCTTT. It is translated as CASSQDMVNTEAFF.

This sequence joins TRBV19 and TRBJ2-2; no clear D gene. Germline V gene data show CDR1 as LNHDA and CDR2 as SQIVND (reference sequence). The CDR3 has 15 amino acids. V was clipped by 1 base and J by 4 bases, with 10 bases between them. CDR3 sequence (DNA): TGTGCCAGTAGTATAGTCGGAGTTCCCACCGGGGAGCTGTTTTTT. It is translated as CASSIVGVPTGELFF.

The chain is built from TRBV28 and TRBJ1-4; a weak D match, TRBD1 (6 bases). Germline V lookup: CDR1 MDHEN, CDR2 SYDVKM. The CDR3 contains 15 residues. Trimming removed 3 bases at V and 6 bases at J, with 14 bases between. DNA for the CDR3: TGTGCCAGCAGTTTCAACGCGGGGGCGGATGAAAAACTGTTTTTT. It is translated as CASSFNAGADEKLFF.

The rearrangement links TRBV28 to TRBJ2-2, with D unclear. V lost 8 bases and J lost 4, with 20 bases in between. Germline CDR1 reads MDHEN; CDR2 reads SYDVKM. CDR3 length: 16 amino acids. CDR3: CASRIGFVASTGELFF. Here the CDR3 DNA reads TGTGCCAGCCGAATAGGGTTTGTAGCTAGCACCGGGGAGCTGTTTTTT. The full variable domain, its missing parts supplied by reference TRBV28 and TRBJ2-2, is DVKVTQSSRYLVKRTGEKVFLECVQDMDHENMFWYRQDPGLGLRLIYFSYDVKMKEKGDIPEGYSVSREKKERFSLILESASTNQTSMYLCASRIGFVASTGELFFGEGSRLTVL.

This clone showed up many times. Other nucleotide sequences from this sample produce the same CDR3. The CDR3 loop reads CASSHQQGANQPQHF. The CDR3 DNA reads as TGTGCCAGCAGCCATCAACAGGGGGCCAATCAGCCCCAGCATTTT. This rearrangement joins TRBV4-2 to TRBJ1-5; 9 bases are a match to TRBD1. This CDR3 spans 15 amino acids. V lost 3 bases to trimming and J lost 3 bases; unmatched junction nucleotides: 3. Germline CDR1 and CDR2: LGHNA and YNFKEQ.